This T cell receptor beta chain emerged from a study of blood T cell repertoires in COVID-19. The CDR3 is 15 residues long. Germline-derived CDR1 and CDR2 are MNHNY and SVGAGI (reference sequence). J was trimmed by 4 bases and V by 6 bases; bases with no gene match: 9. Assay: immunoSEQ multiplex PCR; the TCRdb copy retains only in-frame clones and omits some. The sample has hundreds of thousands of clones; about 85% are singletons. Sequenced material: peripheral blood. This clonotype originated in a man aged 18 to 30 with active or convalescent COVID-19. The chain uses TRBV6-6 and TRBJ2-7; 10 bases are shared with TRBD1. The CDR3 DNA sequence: TGTGCCAGCAGCCTCGGACAGGGGGGTAAATACGAGCAGTACTTC. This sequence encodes CASSLGQGGKYEQYF.